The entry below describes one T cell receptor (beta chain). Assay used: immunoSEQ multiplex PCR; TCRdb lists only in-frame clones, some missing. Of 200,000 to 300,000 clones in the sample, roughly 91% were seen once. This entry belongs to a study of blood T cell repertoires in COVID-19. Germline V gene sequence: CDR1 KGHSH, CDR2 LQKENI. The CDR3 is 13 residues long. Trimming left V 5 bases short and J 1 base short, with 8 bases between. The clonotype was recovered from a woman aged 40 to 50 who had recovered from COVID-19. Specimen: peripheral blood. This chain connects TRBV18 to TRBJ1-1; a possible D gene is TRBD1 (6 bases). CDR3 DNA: TGTGCCAGCTCAGGGGGCGCGAACACTGAAGCTTTCTTT. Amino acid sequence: CASSGGANTEAFF. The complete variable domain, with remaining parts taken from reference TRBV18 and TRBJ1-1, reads NAGVMQNPRHLVRRRGQEARLRCSPMKGHSHVYWYRQLPEEGLKFMVYLQKENIIDESGMPKERFSAEFPKEGPSILRIQQVVRGDSAAYFCASSGGANTEAFFGQGTRLTVV.